These 10 T cell receptor beta chains were sequenced from one sample in a study of control samples from healthy donors and cancer patients. TCRdb's table, derived via immunoSEQ multiplex PCR, lists solely in-frame clones and lacks some. The sample carries 100,000 to 110,000 clones, 87% recorded once. The sample taken for sequencing was blood. All receptors come from a woman in her fifties or sixties in good health.

The gene calls are TRBV9 and TRBJ1-4, with TRBD1 as a possible D gene (5 bases). This CDR3 comprises 16 residues. V gave up 0 bases and J gave up 8 bases, with 17 bases separating them. Germline assignment: CDR1 SGDLS and CDR2 YYNGEE. For the CDR3, the DNA is TGTGCCAGCAGCGTAGAGGCGGCGGGGCTCGGAGAAAAACTGTTTTTT. Translating gives CASSVEAAGLGEKLFF.

This rearrangement joins TRBV7-9 to TRBJ2-1; 12 nucleotides align to TRBD1. The V gene's germline CDR1 is SEHNR and CDR2 FQNEAQ (reference sequence). The CDR3 extends over 15 amino acids. CDR3: CASGGTGGKGGEQFF. CDR3 nucleotide sequence: TGTGCAAGCGGGGGGACAGGGGGCAAGGGTGGTGAGCAGTTCTTC.

The J gene is TRBJ2-3, the V gene TRBV6-4, with TRBD2 matching over 14 bases. The germline V gene encodes CDR1 MRHNA and CDR2 SNTAGT. This CDR3 has 17 residues. J lost 0 bases, V lost 2 bases, and 1 base had no gene match. CDR3 region: CASSDGTSGGSTDTQYF. The DNA for the CDR3 is TGTGCCAGCAGTGACGGGACTAGCGGGGGAAGCACAGATACGCAGTATTTT.

The V and J genes are TRBV5-1 and TRBJ1-2, with D perhaps TRBD1 (6 bases). This CDR3 has 13 amino acids. Germline-derived CDR1 and CDR2 are SGHRS and YFSETQ. The V and J ends lost 2 bases and 5 bases respectively, with 10 bases between them. The CDR3: CASSLEGGYGYTF. CDR3 bases: TGCGCCAGCAGCTTAGAGGGGGGTTATGGCTACACCTTC.

This clone was recorded only once. This sequence joins TRBV9 and TRBJ1-6; the match to TRBD1 covers 9 bases. The CDR3 length is 15 residues. The V gene's germline CDR1 is SGDLS and CDR2 YYNGEE. J was trimmed by 5 bases and V by 3 bases; bases with no gene match: 3. The CDR3, as DNA: TGTGCCAGCAGCGCCGACAGGGGGGATAATTCACCCCTCCACTTT. Protein sequence: CASSADRGDNSPLHF.

CDR3 sequence: CASSLPQETQYF. The CDR3 DNA follows: TGCGCCAGCAGCTTACCGCAAGAGACCCAGTACTTC. This chain connects TRBV5-1 to TRBJ2-5; no reliable D call. The CDR3 covers 12 residues. The ends were cut back, 2 bases at V and 2 bases at J, with 4 bases in the middle. CDR1 is SGHRS and CDR2 is YFSETQ in the germline V gene.

This clone came up once. The chain uses TRBV7-3 and TRBJ2-3; perhaps TRBD1 as D (5 bases). CDR1 and CDR2 (germline): SGHTA, FQGTGA. The V end was cut by 5 bases, the J end by 4 bases, with 16 bases between. CDR3 length: 15 residues. The CDR3 sequence: CASSMSGISSDTQYF. The CDR3 DNA follows: TGTGCCAGCAGCATGTCAGGGATATCTTCAGATACGCAGTATTTT.

The chain recombines TRBV29-1 with TRBJ2-2; maybe TRBD1 (6 bases). The CDR3 runs to 15 residues. V lost 0 bases to trimming and J lost 1 base, with 9 bases between them. Germline CDR1 and CDR2: SQVTM and ANQGSEA. CDR3 loop: CSVEDYRENTGELFF. The CDR3 nucleotides are TGCAGCGTTGAAGACTACAGGGAGAACACCGGGGAGCTGTTTTTT.

The V and J genes are TRBV18 and TRBJ2-3; D is perhaps TRBD1 (5 bases). Trimming took 2 bases from V and 4 from J, leaving 16 bases between them. The CDR3 covers 16 residues. Germline CDR1 is KGHSH and CDR2 is LQKENI. CDR3 sequence (DNA): TGTGCCAGCTCACCAATCCAGGTCAAAGGGGCAGATACGCAGTATTTT. Protein sequence: CASSPIQVKGADTQYF.

As regards this clone: A clone one base away is much larger, so this may be a read error. This chain links TRBV9 with TRBJ1-1, with D perhaps TRBD1 (5 bases). Germline V lookup: CDR1 SGDLS, CDR2 YYNGEE. V lost 1 base and J 2 bases, leaving 6 bases between the germline ends. This CDR3 has 13 amino acids. The CDR3 DNA sequence: TGTGCCAGCAGCGTACAGGGCAACACTGAAGCTTTCTTT. Its protein is CASSVQGNTEAFF.